Described below is a single TCR beta chain sequence and its context. Its specificity is unknown. Primers: 60 Vbeta forward and 13 Jbeta reverse. Sequencing was performed with immunoSEQ multiplex PCR; in TCRdb, only in-frame clones are kept and a portion is missing. The sample lists 120,000 or so clones; around 80% were seen once. The data belong to a study of cytomegalovirus exposure and HLA in healthy donors. After removal of 2 bases from V and 5 bases from J, the junction contained 5 bases not matched to a gene. The CDR3 loop spans 14 amino acids. Germline CDR1 reads MNHEY; CDR2 reads SMNVEV (reference sequence). Whole-study findings and limits: Common viral pathogens (according to a later analysis) appeared linked to several of the most significant clusters.

Healthy people donating bone marrow made up the donors. Donors likely had unrecorded immune exposures despite being nominally healthy when sampled. The origin of this receptor is a human donor in good health. Sequenced sample: PBMCs. This chain connects TRBV27 to TRBJ2-7; 8 positions agree with TRBD2. The CDR3 loop is CASSLSRGGHEQYF. DNA for the CDR3: TGTGCCAGCAGTTTAAGCCGGGGGGGCCACGAGCAGTACTTC.